The clone carrying this T cell receptor beta chain was picked up many times. Its matching antigen is unknown. Preparation of the unsorted libraries drew on 2 million PBMCs stored at -80 C. Between the trimmed V and J ends, which lost 5 bases and 6 bases, there was a span of 14 bases. CDR3 size: 14 residues. Germline V gene sequence: CDR1 SGHTA, CDR2 FQGNSA. TCRdb analysed the 5' RACE reads with MiXCR anew, one entry per CDR3 protein. The table shows more than 70,000 distinct CDR3 sequences, with 17% occurring only once. This sample was taken from a study of neurological immune-mediated disorders. Findings and limits, study-wide: HTLV-1-associated myelopathy led in TCR clonal expansion, while multiple sclerosis ranked lowest, below healthy controls.

Sequenced input: PBMCs. The TCR sequence derives from a woman between 40 and 50 years old in good health. This chain links TRBV7-2 with TRBJ2-1; D possibly corresponds to TRBD2 (6 bases). The CDR3 bases are TGTGCCAGCAGCGTATCTAGCGTGAGCAATGAGCAGTTCTTC. This sequence encodes CASSVSSVSNEQFF.